The 31 T cell receptor beta chains in this list originate from one sample, sequenced in a study of metastatic and nonmetastatic thyroid tumors. TCRdb re-called the PCR reads via MiXCR. The sample carries 15,000 or so clones, over 20% recorded once. Thyroid surgery had not been preceded by any treatment in any patient. The sequenced material came from tumor tissue. The receptors were gathered from a female donor with papillary thyroid cancer or a benign thyroid nodule (not recorded which). Some clones in this sample may be carry-over from other donors' samples.

By share of the sample, this clone is medium-sized (0.01 to 0.1%). The chain links TRBV5-6 to TRBJ1-5, with 9 nucleotides matching TRBD1. Trimming at V came to 2 bases and at J to 7 bases, leaving 10 bases not matched to a gene. The CDR3 is 16 residues long. Germline assignment: CDR1 SGHDT and CDR2 YYEEEE. The CDR3: CASSLRGQGIRQPQHF. CDR3 nucleotides: TGTGCCAGCAGCTTACGCGGACAGGGGATACGGCAGCCCCAGCATTTT.

This clone has a count of ten or more. Being one base from a much bigger clone, this may be a read error. The genes are TRBV10-3 and TRBJ2-5; no clear D. Germline CDR1 and CDR2: ENHRY and SYGVKD. The CDR3 contains 14 residues. The CDR3 nucleotides read TGTGCCACCAGTGAGTCGACGTACCAAGAGACCCAGTACTTC. Amino acids: CATSESTYQETQYF.

The chain carries TRBV11-2 and TRBJ2-1; the match to TRBD2 covers 8 bases. V shed 0 bases, J shed 5 bases, and the junction held 6 bases outside the gene matches. Germline V gives CDR1 SGHAT, CDR2 FQNNGV. The CDR3 loop spans 16 amino acids. The CDR3 reads CASSLESGRSNNEQFF. CDR3 coding DNA: TGTGCCAGCAGCTTAGAGAGCGGGAGAAGCAACAATGAGCAGTTCTTC.

This clone was seen many times. This may be a read error, as it is one base from a much larger clone. V is TRBV29-1 and J is TRBJ1-2; D gene uncertain. This CDR3 comprises 12 residues. Per the germline V gene, CDR1 is SQVTM and CDR2 is ANQGSEA. V lost 4 bases, J lost 4 bases, and 10 bases lay in between. DNA for the CDR3: TGCAGCGTTGGGGCATTAGGCTATGGCTACACCTTC. Protein product: CSVGALGYGYTF.

The V gene is TRBV6-1, the J gene TRBJ1-2; perhaps TRBD1 as D (5 bases). This CDR3 spans 14 amino acids. Germline assignment: CDR1 MNHNS and CDR2 SASEGT. Trimming took 6 bases from V and 3 from J, leaving 14 bases between them. The DNA for the CDR3 is TGTGCCAGCAGGGGGCGGGGGATAGACTATGGCTACACCTTC. Residues: CASRGRGIDYGYTF.

This clone has only a few counts. The chain uses TRBV18 and TRBJ2-1; D not resolved. The V gene's germline CDR1 is KGHSH and CDR2 LQKENI. V dropped 2 bases and J dropped 7 bases, with 3 bases sitting between them. This CDR3 comprises 11 residues. CDR3 amino acids: CASSPGNEQFF. The CDR3 nucleotides are TGTGCCAGCTCACCAGGGAATGAGCAGTTCTTC.

This rearrangement joins TRBV11-3 to TRBJ2-1; the match to TRBD2 covers 7 bases. Trimming removed 6 bases from V and 7 bases from J; junction bases left unmatched: 6. The CDR3 is 13 amino acids. CDR1 is SGHNT, CDR2 YENEEA, per germline. CDR3 DNA: TGTGCCAGCAGAGGCGGGAGCGGAAATGAGCAGTTCTTC. It is translated as CASRGGSGNEQFF.

This clone was counted between two and nine times. A much larger clone differs by one base, so this may be a read error. This is likely a read error, given that the CDR3 carries no conserved phenylalanine or tryptophan at its end. This sequence joins TRBV9 and TRBJ2-5; possible D gene TRBD2, 5 bases. The CDR3 consists of 11 residues. Germline assignment: CDR1 SGDLS and CDR2 YYNGEE. Between the trimmed V and J ends, which lost 4 bases and 4 bases, there was a span of 5 bases. This CDR3 is CASSRGETQYV. The CDR3 DNA reads as TGTGCCAGCAGCCGGGGAGAGACCCAGTACGTC.

This clone was seen many times. A much bigger clone sits one base away, suggesting this may be a read error. Other DNA sequences from this sample encode an identical CDR3 as well. This rearrangement joins TRBV9 to TRBJ2-2; the match to TRBD1 covers 7 bases. Germline V gives CDR1 SGDLS, CDR2 YYNGEE. V gave up 6 bases and J gave up 4 bases; unmatched junction bases: 9. This CDR3 region has 15 residues. The CDR3 protein is CASNKGTVSTGELFF. The CDR3 DNA reads as TGTGCCAGCAACAAAGGGACAGTGAGCACCGGGGAGCTGTTTTTT. Based on the CDR3 plus reference TRBV9 and TRBJ2-2, the full variable domain is DSGVTQTPKHLITATGQRVTLRCSPRSGDLSVYWYQQSLDQGLQFLIQYYNGEERAKGNILERFSAQQFPDLHSELNLSSLELGDSALYFCASNKGTVSTGELFFGEGSRLTVL.

This clone was detected a few times. The chain has TRBV6-1 and TRBJ1-6, with unresolved D. The length of the CDR3 is 13 residues. Per the germline V gene, CDR1 is MNHNS and CDR2 is SASEGT. The V gene lost 8 bases and the J gene lost 4 bases, with 9 bases spanning the gap. The CDR3 bases are TGTGCCAGCTCTCCCCGGTATAATTCACCCCTCCACTTT. Translated: CASSPRYNSPLHF.

This clone was counted a few times. This rearrangement joins TRBV20-1 to TRBJ1-2; 7 bases are a match to TRBD1. The CDR3 loop spans 14 amino acids. J was trimmed by 3 bases and V by 0 bases; bases with no gene match: 4. CDR1 is DFQATT and CDR2 is SNEGSKA in the germline V gene (reference sequence). This CDR3 is CSARDGQDDYGYTF. CDR3 nucleotide sequence: TGCAGTGCTAGAGACGGACAGGACGACTATGGCTACACCTTC.

By proportion, this clone is medium-sized (0.01 to 0.1%). The rearrangement joins TRBV6-5 to TRBJ1-3; TRBD1 is a possible D gene (5 bases). The CDR3 sequence is 15 residues long. Trimming took 0 bases from V and 3 from J, leaving 9 bases between them. Germline-derived CDR1 and CDR2 are MNHEY and SVGAGI. The CDR3 DNA reads as TGTGCCAGCAGTTACTCGCGGGACGGTGGAAACACCATATATTTT. Its protein is CASSYSRDGGNTIYF.

The chain uses TRBV11-1 and TRBJ1-2; 7 nucleotides line up with TRBD1. Germline V CDR1 and CDR2: SGHAT, FQDESV (reference sequence). V was pared by 7 bases and J by 4 bases, with 15 bases of the junction left unmatched. The CDR3 is 16 residues long. The CDR3 DNA reads as TGTGCCAGCAACACCCAGAGGGGGCGGAGAGGCTATGGCTACACCTTC. This translates into CASNTQRGRRGYGYTF.

In its sample, this clone is medium-sized. The chain combines TRBV3-1 with TRBJ2-1; 7 nucleotides match TRBD2. CDR3 length: 15 amino acids. Trimming at V came to 0 bases and at J to 5 bases, leaving 4 bases not matched to a gene. CDR1 and CDR2 (germline): LGHDT, YNNKEL (reference sequence). CDR3 coding DNA: TGTGCCAGCAGCCAAGATATCGGGAGGAACAATGAGCAGTTCTTC. Residues: CASSQDIGRNNEQFF.

By sample fraction, this clone is medium-sized. The J gene is TRBJ1-2, the V gene TRBV30; a possible D gene is TRBD1 (5 bases). Looked up from germline, CDR1 is GTSNPN and CDR2 is SVGIG (reference sequence). This CDR3 comprises 11 residues. Trimming removed 8 bases from V and 4 bases from J, with 11 bases in between. CDR3 DNA sequence: TGTGCCCTGGGGCGGCTCTATGGCTACACCTTC. This encodes CALGRLYGYTF.

This clone was counted a few times. The chain joins TRBV19 to TRBJ2-2; D not resolved. The CDR3 runs 13 residues. Trimming pared 1 base from V and 2 bases from J, leaving 2 bases between. From germline, CDR1 is LNHDA and CDR2 SQIVND (reference sequence). CDR3 DNA: TGTGCCAGTAGTATAGCTAACACCGGGGAGCTGTTTTTT. Translating gives CASSIANTGELFF.

The chain links TRBV7-2 to TRBJ2-7; D not resolved. Germline CDR1 and CDR2: SGHTA and FQGNSA. Trimming left V 3 bases short and J 2 bases short, with 8 bases between. CDR3 length: 13 residues. CDR3 loop: CASSLGKTYEQYF. The CDR3 DNA reads TGTGCCAGCAGCTTGGGCAAAACCTACGAGCAGTACTTC.

The chain couples TRBV3-1 to TRBJ2-5, with D uncertain. The CDR3 is made up of 15 amino acids. Trimming pared 0 bases from V and 3 bases from J, leaving 11 bases between. Germline V lookup: CDR1 LGHDT, CDR2 YNNKEL (reference sequence). CDR3 sequence reads: CASSQDVGAEETQYF. In DNA, the CDR3 is TGTGCCAGCAGCCAAGATGTTGGCGCAGAAGAGACCCAGTACTTC.

This clone was counted at least ten times. The V call is TRBV20-1, the J call TRBJ2-4, with D unclear. V shed 4 bases and J shed 0 bases, with 10 bases lying between them. The germline CDR1 and CDR2 sequences are DFQATT and SNEGSKA (reference sequence). The CDR3 runs to 14 residues. The CDR3 region is CSATPTLAKNIQYF. For the CDR3, the DNA is TGCAGTGCTACCCCTACCTTAGCCAAAAACATTCAGTACTTC.

This clone was counted ten times or more. The chain is built from TRBV18 and TRBJ2-3; D is unclear. CDR3 length: 17 residues. CDR1 and CDR2 from the germline V gene are KGHSH and LQKENI. V was shortened by 3 bases and J by 3 bases, with 19 bases between the two germline ends. This CDR3 is CASSPRWDEARTDTQYF. The CDR3 region has the DNA TGTGCCAGCTCACCCAGATGGGATGAGGCGCGGACAGATACGCAGTATTTT.

In this sample, this clone turned up a few times. The CDR3 DNA is TGTGCCAGCAGACCAGGACTAGCGGGAGTCGTTTTCACAGATACGCAGTATTTT. Protein: CASRPGLAGVVFTDTQYF. The chain has TRBV11-2 and TRBJ2-3, with 13 bases matching TRBD2. V lost 6 bases and J lost 2; bases outside the gene matches: 11. Germline assignment: CDR1 SGHAT and CDR2 FQNNGV. This CDR3 has 18 residues.

This clone was counted many times. The rearrangement joins TRBV5-1 to TRBJ2-7; perhaps TRBD2 as D (5 bases). This CDR3 comprises 14 residues. Trimming pared 4 bases from V and 1 base from J, leaving 12 bases between. Germline values: CDR1 SGHRS, CDR2 YFSETQ. CDR3 bases: TGCGCCAGCAGCGTACTAACGGGGTCCTACGAGCAGTACTTC. Translating gives CASSVLTGSYEQYF.

The chain carries TRBV20-1 and TRBJ2-1; 8 bases fit TRBD2. The J segment lost 8 bases and the V segment lost 7 bases, leaving 13 bases of the junction unmatched. The CDR3 runs 14 residues. Germline CDR1 is DFQATT and CDR2 is SNEGSKA (reference sequence). CDR3 region: CSVPGEREFDEQFF. The CDR3 DNA reads TGCAGTGTACCGGGGGAGCGGGAGTTCGATGAGCAGTTCTTC.

This clone is labeled medium-sized. This sequence joins TRBV6-1 and TRBJ1-2, with unresolved D. The CDR3 runs to 13 residues. V lost 6 bases to trimming and J lost 0 bases, with 8 bases between them. Germline loops: CDR1 MNHNS, CDR2 SASEGT. The CDR3, as DNA: TGTGCCAGCAGGGACTTAACTAACTATGGCTACACCTTC. It yields the protein CASRDLTNYGYTF.

Sample share makes this clone medium-sized. The chain couples TRBV29-1 to TRBJ2-7; 7 nucleotides match TRBD1. Germline assignment: CDR1 SQVTM and CDR2 ANQGSEA. The ends lost 6 bases at V and 6 bases at J; junction bases unmatched: 14. The CDR3 has 14 residues. The CDR3 protein is CSVKTGRVFGEQYF. DNA for the CDR3: TGCAGCGTCAAGACAGGGAGAGTGTTCGGCGAGCAGTACTTC.

This clone is medium-sized (0.01 to 0.1%) by share. This sequence joins TRBV6-1 and TRBJ2-1, with 8 bases that match TRBD2. In germline, CDR1 is MNHNS, CDR2 SASEGT. V dropped 7 bases and J dropped 6; count of bases not matched to a gene: 11. This CDR3 is built from 15 residues. The CDR3: CASTQGAGEGNEQFF. DNA for the CDR3: TGTGCCAGCACCCAAGGAGCGGGAGAGGGCAATGAGCAGTTCTTC.

The genes are TRBV30 and TRBJ2-2; D is perhaps TRBD1 (5 bases). CDR3 length equals 15 residues. CDR1 and CDR2 from the germline V gene are GTSNPN and SVGIG (reference sequence). V was trimmed by 2 bases and J by 6 bases, leaving 16 bases between them. The CDR3 DNA sequence: TGTGCCTGGAGTCTGACATGGGGCTTGGCCGGGGAGCTGTTTTTT. Translation: CAWSLTWGLAGELFF.

This clone rates as large (0.1 to 1%). The V call is TRBV15, the J call TRBJ2-5, with D maybe TRBD1 (5 bases). Germline V CDR1 and CDR2: LNHNV, YYDKDF (reference sequence). The length of the CDR3 is 15 residues. The V and J ends lost 0 bases and 4 bases respectively, with 12 bases between them. CDR3 nucleotides: TGTGCCACCAGCAGAGAAGGTGACAGTGCAGAGACCCAGTACTTC. Translated, it gives CATSREGDSAETQYF.

The chain employs TRBV20-1 and TRBJ2-3; D call uncertain. The length of the CDR3 is 12 residues. Trimming removed 5 bases at V and 4 bases at J, with 10 bases between. Germline lookup yields CDR1 DFQATT and CDR2 SNEGSKA (reference sequence). CDR3: CSALGGSDTQYF. The CDR3 DNA reads TGCAGTGCTCTGGGTGGCTCAGATACGCAGTATTTT.

The chain couples TRBV30 to TRBJ1-2; unclear D gene. The CDR3 totals 12 residues. In germline, CDR1 is GTSNPN, CDR2 SVGIG (reference sequence). V was pared by 4 bases and J by 4 bases, with 10 bases between. The CDR3: CAWNLPGYGYTF. CDR3 nucleotides: TGTGCCTGGAACCTACCAGGCTATGGCTACACCTTC.

There are many counts of this clone. Other nucleotide sequences from this sample produce the same CDR3. This sequence joins TRBV20-1 and TRBJ1-2; D remains unclear. The V gene lost 2 bases and the J gene lost 8 bases, with 9 bases spanning the gap. Per the germline V gene, CDR1 is DFQATT and CDR2 is SNEGSKA (reference sequence). This CDR3 is 11 amino acids long. CDR3 DNA: TGCAGTGCTAGACCCCTCGTCGGCTACACCTTC. This codes for CSARPLVGYTF.